These T cell receptor beta chains were read from a single sample in a study of blood T cell repertoires in COVID-19. The method was immunoSEQ multiplex PCR; TCRdb's version includes in-frame clones alone and lacks a portion of them. The sample lists 250,000 to 350,000 clones; about 83% were seen once. Sequencing was performed on peripheral blood. Source of these receptors: a woman between 50 and 59 years old with acute or convalescent COVID-19. The CDR3 runs from the conserved cysteine through the conserved F or W. D genes are given only for firm matches. Clone size appears in some rows only: once, few, many, or a class for an expanded clone.

clone_size j_call v_call cdr3_length d_call cdr3_aa cdr3_nt
NA TRBJ1-1 TRBV6-5 14 TRBD1 CASSRGQGWTEAFF TGTGCCAGCAGCCGAGGACAGGGCTGGACTGAAGCTTTCTTT
few TRBJ2-2 TRBV20-1 14 NA CSASGQGNTGELFF TGCAGTGCTAGTGGGCAGGGGAACACCGGGGAGCTGTTTTTT
NA TRBJ2-5 TRBV7-2 14 TRBD1 CASSNRGREETQYF TGTGCCAGCAGCAACAGGGGGCGTGAGGAGACCCAGTACTTC
few TRBJ2-3 TRBV24-1 17 NA CATSDLAFGAGTDTQYF TGTGCCACCAGTGATTTGGCTTTCGGAGCGGGCACAGATACGCAGTATTTT
NA TRBJ2-1 TRBV6-5 12 NA CASSYQSGEQFF TGTGCCAGCAGTTACCAGTCGGGGGAGCAGTTCTTC
NA TRBJ2-2 TRBV7-8 18 TRBD2 CASSPIPGTSGRVGELFF TGTGCCAGCAGCCCCATACCCGGGACTAGCGGGAGGGTCGGGGAGCTGTTTTTT
NA TRBJ1-2 TRBV6-5 14 NA CAAGPWGNNYGYTF TGTGCCGCGGGACCCTGGGGTAATAACTATGGCTACACCTTC
once TRBJ2-1 TRBV15 14 NA CATSRGDSNNEQFF TGTGCCACCAGCAGAGGGGACTCTAACAATGAGCAGTTCTTC
NA TRBJ2-3 TRBV9 16 TRBD2 CASSSPAGGYKDTQYF TGTGCCAGCAGCTCCCCAGCGGGAGGGTATAAAGATACGCAGTATTTT
NA TRBJ2-3 TRBV27 13 NA CASSSRLVDTQYF TGTGCCAGCAGTTCGAGACTAGTAGATACGCAGTATTTT
NA TRBJ1-4 TRBV2 16 NA CASSQILQWTNEKLFF TGTGCCAGCAGCCAAATCCTACAGTGGACTAATGAAAAACTGTTTTTT
NA TRBJ2-7 TRBV7-2 16 TRBD2 CASTPGATSGSYEQYF TGTGCCAGCACCCCAGGGGCCACTAGCGGCTCCTACGAGCAGTACTTC
NA TRBJ2-3 TRBV6-5 14 NA CAVKDLLGTDTQYF TGTGCCGTAAAGGACTTGCTAGGCACAGATACGCAGTATTTT
NA TRBJ1-1 TRBV10-1 15 NA CASSAGTPRGTEAFF TGCGCCAGCAGTGCAGGGACACCCCGAGGGACTGAAGCTTTCTTT
NA TRBJ2-7 TRBV30 12 NA CAWRRGTYEQYF TGTGCCTGGAGGAGGGGGACCTACGAGCAGTACTTC
few TRBJ1-5 TRBV19 15 NA CASDAGPYSNQPQHF TGTGCCAGTGACGCAGGCCCTTATAGCAATCAGCCCCAGCATTTT
NA TRBJ1-6 TRBV2 13 TRBD1 CASSPGQNSPLHF TGTGCCAGCTCACCGGGACAGAATTCACCCCTCCACTTT
NA TRBJ1-4 TRBV5-5 14 TRBD1 CASSRGQAGEKLFF TGTGCCAGCAGCCGCGGACAGGCGGGGGAAAAACTGTTTTTT
NA TRBJ2-7 TRBV30 11 NA CAWGQSYEQYF TGTGCCTGGGGGCAGTCCTACGAGCAGTACTTC
NA TRBJ1-4 TRBV30 14 TRBD1 CAWSVGQGEEKLFF TGTGCCTGGAGTGTAGGACAGGGGGAAGAAAAACTGTTTTTT
NA TRBJ1-1 TRBV29-1 13 NA CSVDEGRNTEAFF TGCAGCGTTGACGAGGGAAGGAACACTGAAGCTTTCTTT
NA TRBJ1-1 TRBV10-3 14 TRBD1 CAISGQGETTEAFF TGTGCCATCAGTGGACAGGGGGAGACCACTGAAGCTTTCTTT
NA TRBJ1-1 TRBV2 15 TRBD1 CASGGQGAREGEAFF TGTGCCAGCGGGGGACAGGGGGCGAGAGAGGGTGAAGCTTTCTTT
NA TRBJ1-5 TRBV6-5 14 NA CASSLTDSNQPQHF TGTGCCAGCAGCCTGACAGATAGCAATCAGCCCCAGCATTTT
few TRBJ2-3 TRBV6-5 13 TRBD1 CAGRQGSADTQYF TGTGCCGGAAGACAGGGGAGTGCAGATACGCAGTATTTT
NA TRBJ2-7 TRBV7-8 15 TRBD2 CASSLGLAGNYEQYF TGTGCCAGCAGCTTAGGGCTAGCGGGAAACTACGAGCAGTACTTC
NA TRBJ1-3 TRBV11-2 16 TRBD1 CASSGIQGASGNTIYF TGTGCCAGCAGCGGCATACAGGGGGCCTCTGGAAACACCATATATTTT
few TRBJ1-1 TRBV6-4 14 TRBD1 CASRDSSVGTEAFF TGTGCCAGTCGGGACAGCAGCGTCGGTACTGAAGCTTTCTTT
NA TRBJ1-2 TRBV6-2/TRBV6-3 15 TRBD1 CASSYPRTGDYGYTF TGTGCCAGCAGTTATCCGCGGACAGGAGACTATGGCTACACCTTC